What follows describes a single TCR beta chain. The antigen remains unidentified. Each TCR beta library was made by quantitative 5'-RACE that incorporated molecular barcodes. TCRdb processed the 5' RACE reads anew with MiXCR; each CDR3 protein has one entry. The table has some 400,000 distinct CDR3 sequences, approximately 20% seen once. V lost 5 bases and J 5 bases, leaving 15 bases between the germline ends. This CDR3 is built from 14 residues. Germline V gives CDR1 MNHEY, CDR2 SMNVEV (reference sequence). This sample is drawn from a study of CD8 T cells in ankylosing spondylitis. Study-wide results and caveats: Within peripheral blood, clones linked to disease were CD8+ and relatively rare. In the blood and synovial fluid of reactive arthritis, some motif variants had been previously reported. From matched ankylosing spondylitis synovial fluid, disease-linked clones were reportedly recovered at significantly enriched levels. Characteristic, it appeared, of ankylosing spondylitis blood was a TCR beta motif of seven or eight highly homologous variants.

This chain uses TRBV27 with TRBJ2-5; D not resolved. The sequencing sample was made of blood, either unsorted or a sorted T cell fraction (not recorded which). This receptor was identified in a male donor with ankylosing spondylitis. The CDR3 nucleotides are TGTGCCAGCAGTCCGCCAGGACGGGCGGAGACCCAGTACTTC. Amino acids: CASSPPGRAETQYF.